The source of this T cell receptor beta chain is a study of OX40 agonist ivuxolimab in advanced cancers. Study as a whole: Mean age roughly 65 years, range roughly 20 to 85; approximately 83% male. Overall study results and limits: Researchers did not establish what antigens the expanded peripheral T cells target.

Germline V gene lookup returns CDR1 SGHNT and CDR2 YYREEE (reference sequence). V shed 4 bases and J 0 bases; nucleotides not matched to a gene: 7. CDR3 length: 16 amino acids. Notes on this clone: Its antigen remains unidentified.

The table came from immunoSEQ multiplex PCR; TCRdb's copy has only in-frame clones and leaves some out. This table has 36,000 or so clones, about 85% appearing once. This TCR was sampled from an adult with an advanced solid tumor such as melanoma, head and neck, liver or kidney cancer. The chain recombines TRBV5-4 with TRBJ2-3; 8 bases line up with TRBD2. Material: CD4+ or CD8+ T cells sorted from blood, obtained in a trial of the OX40 agonist ivuxolimab. This CDR3 is CASSRWGLVSTDTQYF. The CDR3 DNA is TGTGCCAGCAGCCGTTGGGGACTAGTCAGCACAGATACGCAGTATTTT.